These 21 T cell receptor beta chains share one sample of origin, sequenced in a study of T cells in localized non-small cell lung cancer. The table came from immunoSEQ multiplex PCR; TCRdb's copy has only in-frame clones and leaves some out. The table includes tens of thousands of clones, roughly 77% detected once. Sequenced material: PBMCs, taken before any cancer treatment. These receptors came from a woman aged 40-75 years with stage II squamous cell lung carcinoma.

The chain has TRBV6-5 and TRBJ2-3; tentatively, D is TRBD2 (6 bases). Germline V gene data show CDR1 as MNHEY and CDR2 as SVGAGI. Trimming cost V 7 bases and J 3 bases, with 11 bases left between them. This CDR3 has 13 amino acids. DNA for the CDR3: TGTGCCAGCACCTCGCGGGGAACAGATACGCAGTATTTT. It translates to CASTSRGTDTQYF.

The rearrangement joins TRBV7-9 to TRBJ2-3; 8 nucleotides match TRBD2. Per the germline V gene, CDR1 is SEHNR and CDR2 is FQNEAQ (reference sequence). With V trimmed by 5 bases and J by 2 bases, 9 bases remained unmatched. This CDR3 spans 16 amino acids. CDR3: CASSRPGLENTDTQYF. Here the CDR3 DNA reads TGTGCCAGCAGCCGACCGGGACTAGAAAACACAGATACGCAGTATTTT. Filled out from reference TRBV7-9 and TRBJ2-3, the complete variable domain reads DTGVSQNPRHKITKRGQNVTFRCDPISEHNRLYWYRQTLGQGPEFLTYFQNEAQLEKSRLLSDRFSAERPKGSFSTLEIQRTEQGDSAMYLCASSRPGLENTDTQYFGPGTRLTVL.

This chain connects TRBV25-1 to TRBJ1-4; tentatively, D is TRBD1 (5 bases). The ends were cut back, 3 bases at V and 5 bases at J, with 13 bases in the middle. This CDR3 has 15 residues. Germline V lookup: CDR1 MGHDK, CDR2 SYGVNS. This chain's CDR3 is CASSDPGSYNEKLFF. DNA for the CDR3: TGTGCCAGCAGTGACCCAGGGAGTTACAATGAAAAACTGTTTTTT.

V and J are TRBV15 and TRBJ2-7; D uncertain. Between the trimmed V and J ends, which lost 8 bases and 5 bases, there was a span of 19 bases. The CDR3 loop spans 14 amino acids. Germline V gene sequence: CDR1 LNHNV, CDR2 YYDKDF (reference sequence). The CDR3 spells CATAADGPTDEQYF. As DNA, the CDR3 is TGTGCCACCGCGGCGGATGGACCCACCGACGAGCAGTACTTC.

The V gene is TRBV6-5, the J gene TRBJ2-2, with no clear D. The CDR3 length is 15 residues. Per germline, CDR1 MNHEY and CDR2 SVGAGI. The V end lost 0 bases, the J end lost 1 base, and 6 bases lay between the germline ends. The chain's CDR3 is CASSYSGMNTGELFF. In DNA form, the CDR3 reads TGTGCCAGCAGTTACTCTGGTATGAACACCGGGGAGCTGTTTTTT.

This chain connects TRBV29-1 to TRBJ2-2; a possible D gene is TRBD1 (5 bases). The germline V gene encodes CDR1 SQVTM and CDR2 ANQGSEA. The V end was cut by 4 bases, the J end by 4 bases, with 10 bases between. The CDR3 covers 13 residues. CDR3 sequence: CSVVSRATGELFF. CDR3 nucleotide sequence: TGCAGCGTTGTATCCAGGGCCACCGGGGAGCTGTTTTTT.

The chain couples TRBV7-2 to TRBJ2-7; 7 bases are shared with TRBD2. The germline gives CDR1 SGHTA, CDR2 FQGNSA. The V segment lost 3 bases and the J segment 1 base; nucleotides outside the gene matches: 15. The CDR3 is 18 residues long. As DNA, the CDR3 is TGTGCCAGCAGCTTTCAAGGTTGGGGGGGAGTGGCATCCTACGAGCAGTACTTC. It specifies CASSFQGWGGVASYEQYF.

The chain has TRBV6-1 and TRBJ2-1, with D possibly being TRBD1 (6 bases). Germline CDR1 MNHNS, CDR2 SASEGT. V gave up 4 bases and J gave up 4 bases, with 14 bases separating them. The CDR3 is made up of 15 amino acids. The CDR3 region is CASSAPRDTYNEQFF. CDR3 nucleotide sequence: TGTGCCAGCAGTGCCCCCCGGGACACTTACAATGAGCAGTTCTTC.

The V and J genes are TRBV5-5 and TRBJ2-7, with a tentative D call TRBD2 (6 bases). V was clipped by 3 bases and J by 6 bases, with 10 bases between them. The CDR3 runs to 12 residues. The germline CDR1 and CDR2 sequences are SGHKS and YYEKEE (reference sequence). CDR3 in amino acids: CASSSVGGEQYF. In nucleotides, the CDR3 is TGTGCCAGCAGCTCTGTCGGGGGCGAGCAGTACTTC.

The chain links TRBV11-2 to TRBJ2-3; no firm D call. The CDR3 is made up of 15 amino acids. With 3 bases removed from V and 0 bases from J, the gap between germline ends came to 10 bases. The germline V gene has CDR1 SGHAT and CDR2 FQNNGV. Written as DNA, the CDR3 is TGTGCCAGCAGCTTTACGGCCTCTAGCACAGATACGCAGTATTTT. It is translated as CASSFTASSTDTQYF.

This sequence joins TRBV28 and TRBJ2-1; D is unclear. Germline V CDR1 and CDR2: MDHEN, SYDVKM. V was pared by 5 bases and J by 3 bases, with 5 bases between. CDR3 length: 12 amino acids. In DNA form, the CDR3 reads TGTGCCAGCAGTCGCGGCTACAATGAGCAGTTCTTC. Protein sequence: CASSRGYNEQFF.

V gene TRBV6-6 combines with J gene TRBJ2-3; D tentatively reads TRBD1 or TRBD2 (6 bases each). This CDR3 comprises 12 residues. V was pared by 8 bases and J by 5 bases, with 11 bases between. Germline CDR1 and CDR2: MNHNY and SVGAGI (reference sequence). CDR3 region: CASEGGKDTQYF. DNA of the CDR3: TGTGCCAGCGAGGGGGGCAAAGATACGCAGTATTTT.

V is TRBV6-5 and J is TRBJ1-2; possible D gene TRBD1, 5 bases. This CDR3 comprises 13 residues. V was pared by 6 bases and J by 8 bases, with 16 bases between. Germline values: CDR1 MNHEY, CDR2 SVGAGI. Here the CDR3 reads CASSQSGLSGYTF. CDR3 sequence (DNA): TGTGCCAGCAGCCAATCGGGACTCTCAGGCTACACCTTC.

The V and J genes are TRBV23-1 and TRBJ2-7; 10 bases map to TRBD1. TRBV23-1 is an ORF, with its function uncertain. CDR3 length equals 19 residues. With V trimmed by 6 bases and J by 3 bases, 20 bases remained unmatched. Here the CDR3 DNA reads TGCGCCAGCAGCACAGACCGGGACAGGGGTGATCCTCTAGGCTACGAGCAGTACGTC. It encodes CASSTDRDRGDPLGYEQYV.

V and J are TRBV11-2 and TRBJ1-2, with D possibly TRBD1 on 5 matching bases. Germline assignment: CDR1 SGHAT and CDR2 FQNNGV. This CDR3 has 15 residues. Trimming stripped 4 bases from V and 3 bases from J, with 15 bases between. Here the CDR3 reads CASSSAGWGDYGYTF. As DNA, the CDR3 is TGTGCCAGCAGCTCAGCCGGGTGGGGGGACTATGGCTACACCTTC.

The CDR3 sequence is CASSLQGWTEAFF. The CDR3 DNA sequence: TGTGCCAGCAGTCTACAGGGATGGACTGAAGCTTTCTTT. The V gene is TRBV27, the J gene TRBJ1-1; D perhaps matches TRBD1 (6 bases). Trimming took 5 bases from V and 5 from J, leaving 12 bases between them. The CDR3 is 13 amino acids. Germline values: CDR1 MNHEY, CDR2 SMNVEV (reference sequence).

The chain employs TRBV12-5 and TRBJ1-5; 7 nucleotides agree with TRBD1. The V and J ends lost 2 bases and 0 bases, in that order; junction bases with no gene match: 19. The CDR3 loop spans 21 amino acids. Germline loops: CDR1 LGHNT, CDR2 FRNRAP. CDR3 protein: CASGLSYTRWGQKYSNQPQHF. CDR3 bases: TGTGCTAGTGGTTTGTCCTACACCCGATGGGGACAGAAGTATAGCAATCAGCCCCAGCATTTT.

This rearrangement joins TRBV6-1 to TRBJ2-5; 13 positions agree with TRBD2. Losses at the gene ends were 11 bases for V and 2 bases for J; bases not matched to a gene: 8. Germline V gene lookup returns CDR1 MNHNS and CDR2 SASEGT. The CDR3 totals 15 residues. The CDR3 protein is CAGQPGLAGQETQYF. The CDR3, as DNA: TGTGCCGGTCAACCGGGACTAGCGGGACAAGAGACCCAGTACTTC.

This clone was counted only a few times. The gene calls are TRBV25-1 and TRBJ1-1; TRBD1 agrees at 9 bases. The CDR3 consists of 15 residues. Trimming cost V 4 bases and J 1 base; bases outside gene matches: 4. Germline assignment: CDR1 MGHDK and CDR2 SYGVNS. The CDR3 spells CASSGTQGANTEAFF. CDR3 DNA sequence: TGTGCCAGCAGTGGGACACAGGGGGCGAACACTGAAGCTTTCTTT.

The DNA of the CDR3 is TGTGCCAGCAGCGTAGAAGGGGTAACCCAAGAGACCCAGTACTTC. It codes for CASSVEGVTQETQYF. The chain is built from TRBV9 and TRBJ2-5, with D perhaps TRBD1 (5 bases). CDR1 and CDR2 from the germline V gene are SGDLS and YYNGEE. The CDR3 consists of 15 residues. V lost 0 bases, J lost 1 base, and 10 bases lay in between.

This clone was observed many times. The chain joins TRBV18 to TRBJ1-1, with 8 bases aligning to TRBD1. The CDR3 has 15 amino acids. Trimming cost V 8 bases and J 2 bases; bases outside gene matches: 10. The germline V gene encodes CDR1 KGHSH and CDR2 LQKENI. This CDR3 is CASAGQGGGNTEAFF. The CDR3 nucleotides read TGTGCCAGCGCTGGACAGGGCGGAGGCAACACTGAAGCTTTCTTT. Variable domain in full (rest from reference TRBV18 and TRBJ1-1): NAGVMQNPRHLVRRRGQEARLRCSPMKGHSHVYWYRQLPEEGLKFMVYLQKENIIDESGMPKERFSAEFPKEGPSILRIQQVVRGDSAAYFCASAGQGGGNTEAFFGQGTRLTVV.